This section outlines one T cell receptor (beta chain) sequence together with its context. The specificity of this receptor is unknown. No base qualities exist here, and no much larger clone lies one base off it. The entry originates in a study of graft-versus-host responses after intestinal transplantation (dated by TCRdb to about 2021). For the study in its entirety: Recipients received multivisceral, liver-intestinal, or isolated intestinal transplants. Every recipient was given anti-thymocyte globulin induction, then maintenance tacrolimus and steroids for around three years. Bulk TCR-beta CDR3 sequencing was used to track graft-versus-host and host-versus-graft alloreactive T cell clones in the graft, circulation and bone marrow after intestinal transplantation. Alloreactive clones were identified by sequencing pre-transplant mixed lymphocyte reaction products and comparing them with unstimulated pre-transplant donor and recipient T cells. A cohort of about 26 intestinal transplant recipients, including one retransplant, was enrolled, and a few patients lacking pretransplant specimens were excluded. Donor T cell macrochimerism was defined as a peak of at least 4% donor T cells among recipient peripheral blood mononuclear cells. Rather than being sequenced by the commercial service, samples from a few later patients were sequenced in-house on an Illumina MiSeq and processed with MiXCR.

Via the germline V gene, CDR1 is SGHAT and CDR2 FQNNGV. V and J lose 5 bases and 10 bases, and a span of 9 bases separates them. Taken from cysteine to phenylalanine, the CDR3 has 11 residues. Only the CDR3 DNA stays, 33 bases, in frame from base 1. Interpreted using the paper, the time point label stands for: cells obtained before transplantation from donor or recipient. CD3+CD4+ and CD3+CD8+ populations were FACS-sorted from unstimulated pre-transplant donor and recipient cells taken from spleen or lymph nodes. Library preparation employed the immunoSEQ multiplex PCR assay. For most patients, genomic DNA was isolated using the Qiagen DNeasy Blood and Tissue Kit and was shipped frozen to Adaptive Biotechnologies for TCR sequencing. High-throughput TCR-beta CDR3 sequencing of genomic DNA from most patients was performed by Adaptive Biotechnologies. In the source study's methods: TCR sequencing data for 18 patients were retrieved from Adaptive's ImmunoSEQ software; a few other patients were processed with MiXCR and VDJtools. To correct CD4 versus CD8 sorting errors, any sequence found in both subsets at a frequency ratio below 5:1 was removed. CDR3 nucleotide sequences shared by donor and recipient were removed because the origin of these sequences could not be assigned. To be classed as alloreactive, a clone needed at least 2-fold expansion over unstimulated cells and a minimum CFSE-low frequency of 0.002% (template counts) or 0.001% (read counts). Mappable clones were those detected in sequenced pre-transplant spleen, lymph node, or MLR CFSE-low populations of the donor or recipient. Cumulative frequency of alloreactive clones was calculated as a percentage of all sequences weighted by copy number. TCRdb's version of the immuneACCESS table is confined to in-frame rearrangements and falls short of the full clone set. An unresolved V gene accounts for under half of the shortfall where checked; the remainder is of unknown origin. The V and J calls and clone size are taken from that table; D and trimming were inferred from the DNA. This sample has about 92,000 clones in its table, and approximately 90% of those were observed once. The top ten clonotypes cover around 5.8% of the sample.

The paper as a whole reports these results and caveats: Peak levels of circulating GvH clones were associated with declines in HvG clones early after transplant. The relatively low number and heterogeneity of intestinal transplant patients limited the conclusions. GvH clones were detected in recipient bone marrow, and some of these GvH clones were observed earlier in ileal mucosa or blood, consistent with an intestinal mucosal origin. In patients with donor T cell macrochimerism, the allografts had high GvH to HvG T cell clonal ratios.

Sample: unstimulated CD8+ T cells sorted from spleen or lymph node cells, taken before intestinal transplant. The clonotype comes from a human donor who received an intestinal transplant. Recombination joined TRBV11-2 with TRBJ2-1; the D gene is perhaps TRBD2, from 5 matching bases. The DNA sequence reads TGTGCCAGCAGCACGGGATGGGAGCAGTTCTTC. The resulting protein is CASSTGWEQFF. Reference TRBV11-2 and TRBJ2-1 genes cover what lies past the CDR3, so the full variable domain is EAGVAQSPRYKIIEKRQSVAFWCNPISGHATLYWYQQILGQGPKLLIQFQNNGVVDDSQLPKDRFSAERLKGVDSTLKIQPAKLEDSAVYLCASSTGWEQFFGPGTRLTVL.